The 22 T cell receptor beta chains presented below share a single source sample, sequenced in a study of a mutant IDH1 vaccine in newly diagnosed glioma. The antigens of these receptors remain unknown. Described time point: week 5, during vaccination. One vaccine dose held 300 ug of mutant IDH1 20-mer peptide and came with topical imiquimod. This table comes from immunoSEQ multiplex PCR, and its TCRdb copy is limited to in-frame clones, with some not included. The sample lists about 75,000 clones, roughly 90% occurring once. The sequencing used PBMCs, collected from a glioma patient whose treatment included an IDH1 peptide vaccine. The receptors derive from a woman aged 45-60 years with glioma.

The chain links TRBV6-6 to TRBJ1-1; 7 bases map to TRBD1. V dropped 5 bases and J dropped 10; count of bases not matched to a gene: 7. The CDR3 consists of 12 residues. Germline assignment: CDR1 MNHNY and CDR2 SVGAGI (reference sequence). CDR3 DNA sequence: TGTGCCAGCAGTAAGACAGGGTTCGCAGCTTTCTTT. Translated, it gives CASSKTGFAAFF.

The rearrangement links TRBV7-3 to TRBJ2-5; D not certain. The germline V and J ends were trimmed by 5 bases and 3 bases, with 10 bases remaining between them. Germline assignment: CDR1 SGHTA and CDR2 FQGTGA. The CDR3 loop spans 13 amino acids. Here the CDR3 DNA reads TGTGCCAGCAGCGAGGACGGAGAAGAGACCCAGTACTTC. Protein: CASSEDGEETQYF.

This chain joins TRBV6-1 and TRBJ1-5, with D tentatively TRBD1 (6 bases). Trimming left V 4 bases short and J 4 bases short, with 14 bases between. Looked up from germline, CDR1 is MNHNS and CDR2 is SASEGT. There are 15 residues in the CDR3. CDR3: CASSGDISGNQPQHF. CDR3 DNA: TGTGCCAGCAGTGGGGACATTAGCGGGAATCAGCCCCAGCATTTT.

This sequence joins TRBV6-6 and TRBJ2-7; perhaps TRBD1 as D (5 bases). This CDR3 is 16 amino acids long. V gave up 0 bases and J gave up 6 bases, with 18 bases separating them. CDR1 and CDR2 from the germline V gene are MNHNY and SVGAGI (reference sequence). CDR3 nucleotide sequence: TGTGCCAGCAGTTACTCACAGGATCCGGCTCGGAGCGAGCAGTACTTC. Its protein is CASSYSQDPARSEQYF.

The V and J genes are TRBV2 and TRBJ2-4, with TRBD2 as a possible D gene (6 bases). The V gene lost 4 bases and the J gene lost 5 bases, with 18 bases spanning the gap. This CDR3 has 16 amino acids. Looked up from germline, CDR1 is SNHLY and CDR2 is FYNNEI. CDR3 in amino acids: CASSGGSEGRQNIQYF. The CDR3 nucleotides are TGTGCCAGCAGTGGGGGTTCGGAGGGCCGGCAAAACATTCAGTACTTC.

The gene calls are TRBV29-1 and TRBJ2-1; D is unclear. V shed 6 bases and J shed 0 bases, with 15 bases lying between them. Per germline, CDR1 SQVTM and CDR2 ANQGSEA. The CDR3 extends over 15 amino acids. The CDR3 DNA reads as TGCAGCGTGACGACATTCCAGAGCTCCTACAATGAGCAGTTCTTC. Translating gives CSVTTFQSSYNEQFF.

A few counts support this clone. The chain couples TRBV27 to TRBJ2-5; 12 bases map to TRBD1. The CDR3 is 16 residues long. Per germline, CDR1 MNHEY and CDR2 SMNVEV (reference sequence). V lost 5 bases, J lost 5 bases, and 9 bases stayed unmatched. This CDR3 is CASSIGTGGFGETQYF. The CDR3 DNA sequence: TGTGCCAGCAGTATCGGGACAGGGGGCTTCGGGGAGACCCAGTACTTC.

This chain uses TRBV7-3 with TRBJ1-1; D gene unclear. Germline V gene lookup returns CDR1 SGHTA and CDR2 FQGTGA. Trimming stripped 1 base from V and 6 bases from J, with 12 bases between. The CDR3 runs 14 residues. CDR3 sequence: CASSLRSGSPEAFF. Here the CDR3 DNA reads TGTGCCAGCAGCTTAAGGTCGGGCAGCCCTGAAGCTTTCTTT.

The rearrangement links TRBV14 to TRBJ2-7; D assignment may be TRBD1 or TRBD2 (5 bases each). The V gene's germline CDR1 is SGHDN and CDR2 FVKESK. This CDR3 contains 15 residues. V was trimmed by 3 bases and J by 7 bases, leaving 19 bases between them. CDR3 in DNA: TGTGCCAGCAGCCAGATGGGACCGAGGGCCAGTGAGCAGTACTTC. Encoded protein: CASSQMGPRASEQYF.

The chain has TRBV30 and TRBJ2-2; the D gene is possibly TRBD1 (5 bases). Trimming took off 3 bases at V and 1 base at J, with 15 bases between the two ends. The CDR3 extends over 16 amino acids. The V gene's germline CDR1 is GTSNPN and CDR2 SVGIG (reference sequence). In DNA form, the CDR3 reads TGTGCCTGGAGAAAAATCGCCGGACAGAACACCGGGGAGCTGTTTTTT. Its translation: CAWRKIAGQNTGELFF.

The chain uses TRBV10-3 and TRBJ2-7; perhaps D is TRBD1 or TRBD2 (5 bases each). The CDR3 consists of 16 residues. V lost 0 bases and J lost 2, with 14 bases in between. Germline V gene data show CDR1 as ENHRY and CDR2 as SYGVKD. The CDR3 DNA follows: TGTGCCATCAGTGAGTCATCCGGGGCCAGAACCTACGAGCAGTACTTC. The encoded protein is CAISESSGARTYEQYF.

The rearrangement uses TRBV6-1 and TRBJ1-1; 7 bases are shared with TRBD1. The germline CDR1 and CDR2 sequences are MNHNS and SASEGT. The length of the CDR3 is 15 residues. Trimming cost V 5 bases and J 1 base; bases outside gene matches: 7. The CDR3 spells CASSPTGAPNTEAFF. DNA for the CDR3: TGTGCCAGCAGTCCCACAGGGGCCCCGAACACTGAAGCTTTCTTT.

The CDR3 loop is CASGRDSQNTEAFF. The DNA of the CDR3 is TGTGCCAGCGGAAGGGACAGCCAGAACACTGAAGCTTTCTTT. The V gene is TRBV11-3, the J gene TRBJ1-1, with TRBD1 matching over 7 bases. The V and J ends lost 8 bases and 1 base, in that order; junction bases with no gene match: 7. Germline V gene sequence: CDR1 SGHNT, CDR2 YENEEA. The CDR3 has 14 amino acids.

This clone was seen only once. The CDR3 sequence is CASSEEVKGPLADTIYF. Here the CDR3 DNA reads TGTGCCAGCAGTGAAGAAGTGAAGGGTCCATTAGCGGACACCATATATTTT. The chain recombines TRBV6-1 with TRBJ1-3; D gene uncertain. This CDR3 is built from 17 residues. V was clipped by 1 base and J by 8 bases, with 21 bases between them. Looked up from germline, CDR1 is MNHNS and CDR2 is SASEGT.

V usage is TRBV9 and J usage is TRBJ2-7, with TRBD1 identical over 11 bases. The CDR3 runs to 16 residues. The V and J ends lost 4 bases and 1 base, in that order; junction bases with no gene match: 7. CDR1 is SGDLS, CDR2 YYNGEE, per germline. This CDR3 reads CASSRAGTGGSYEQYF. The CDR3, as DNA: TGTGCCAGCAGCCGTGCCGGGACAGGGGGTTCCTACGAGCAGTACTTC.

This chain links TRBV18 with TRBJ2-6; D is perhaps TRBD1 (5 bases). The CDR3 covers 15 residues. V was trimmed by 4 bases and J by 1 base, leaving 8 bases between them. The germline CDR1 and CDR2 sequences are KGHSH and LQKENI. CDR3 nucleotides: TGTGCCAGCTCACTTTCAGGGTCTGGGGCCAACGTCCTGACTTTC. It codes for CASSLSGSGANVLTF.

The J gene is TRBJ1-6, the V gene TRBV14; D gene ambiguous. There are 16 residues in the CDR3. V gave up 0 bases and J gave up 4 bases, with 10 bases separating them. Germline-derived CDR1 and CDR2 are SGHDN and FVKESK. CDR3 amino acids: CASSQDGRRYNSPLHF. The CDR3 bases are TGTGCCAGCAGCCAAGATGGGCGGAGGTATAATTCACCCCTCCACTTT.

V usage is TRBV7-8 and J usage is TRBJ2-3, with D possibly called TRBD1 or TRBD2 (5 bases each). The CDR3 totals 14 residues. The germline V gene has CDR1 SGHVS and CDR2 FQNEAQ. V lost 5 bases to trimming and J lost 3 bases, with 12 bases between them. This CDR3 reads CASSPQGGTDTQYF. CDR3 bases: TGTGCCAGCAGCCCCCAGGGCGGGACAGATACGCAGTATTTT.

The chain has TRBV9 and TRBJ1-1, with 9 bases matching TRBD1. The CDR3 runs 14 residues. V gave up 3 bases and J gave up 4 bases; unmatched junction bases: 4. Germline CDR1 and CDR2: SGDLS and YYNGEE. In DNA, the CDR3 is TGTGCCAGCAGCGCGGGACAGGGAGGCACTGAAGCTTTCTTT. Its translation: CASSAGQGGTEAFF.

The V gene is TRBV6-1, the J gene TRBJ1-1; 7 positions match TRBD1. The J segment lost 10 bases and the V segment lost 4 bases, leaving 6 bases of the junction unmatched. The length of the CDR3 is 12 residues. Germline V gene lookup returns CDR1 MNHNS and CDR2 SASEGT. CDR3 coding DNA: TGTGCCAGCAGTGTAAGGGGGCAGGTAGCTTTCTTT. Translation gives CASSVRGQVAFF.

CDR3 sequence reads: CASRRRGYDEQYF. Here the CDR3 DNA reads TGTGCCAGCAGGAGACGCGGTTACGACGAGCAGTACTTC. The V gene is TRBV27, the J gene TRBJ2-5; no firm D call. The last part of the DNA fits TRBJ2-7 better; the J call may be wrong. There are 13 residues in the CDR3. CDR1 is MNHEY, CDR2 SMNVEV, per germline (reference sequence).

This chain connects TRBV28 to TRBJ1-5; 8 positions agree with TRBD1. Germline CDR1 MDHEN, CDR2 SYDVKM. The CDR3 runs 16 residues. Trimming took 6 bases from V and 0 from J; bases not matched to a gene: 7. The CDR3: CASRERDRFSNQPQHF. In nucleotides, the CDR3 is TGTGCCAGCAGGGAAAGGGACAGGTTTAGCAATCAGCCCCAGCATTTT.